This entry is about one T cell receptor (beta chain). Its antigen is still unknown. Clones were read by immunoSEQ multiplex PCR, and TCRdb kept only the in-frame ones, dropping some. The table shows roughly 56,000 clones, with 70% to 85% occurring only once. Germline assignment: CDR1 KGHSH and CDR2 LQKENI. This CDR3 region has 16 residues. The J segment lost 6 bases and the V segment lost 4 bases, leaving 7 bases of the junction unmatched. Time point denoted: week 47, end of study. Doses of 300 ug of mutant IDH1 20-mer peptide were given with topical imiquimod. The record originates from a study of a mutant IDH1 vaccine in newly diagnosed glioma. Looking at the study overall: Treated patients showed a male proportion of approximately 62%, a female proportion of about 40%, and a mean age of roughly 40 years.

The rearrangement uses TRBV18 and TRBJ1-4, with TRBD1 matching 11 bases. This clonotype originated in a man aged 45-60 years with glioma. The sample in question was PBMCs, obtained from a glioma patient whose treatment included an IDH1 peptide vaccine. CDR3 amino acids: CASSLIPGQGDEKLFF. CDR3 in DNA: TGTGCCAGCTCACTGATTCCGGGACAGGGGGATGAAAAACTGTTTTTT. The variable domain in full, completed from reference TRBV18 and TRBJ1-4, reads NAGVMQNPRHLVRRRGQEARLRCSPMKGHSHVYWYRQLPEEGLKFMVYLQKENIIDESGMPKERFSAEFPKEGPSILRIQQVVRGDSAAYFCASSLIPGQGDEKLFFGSGTQLSVL.